This passage covers 30 T cell receptor beta chains from one sample sequenced in a study of regulatory T cells in long-lasting Graves disease. In building TCR beta libraries, iRepertoire HTBI primers were used together with Arm-PCR of CDR3 regions. In TCRdb, the multiplex PCR reads were re-called with MiXCR into one record per CDR3 protein. Here the sample spans some 340,000 distinct CDR3 sequences, roughly 20% being singletons. The time point was: persistent/refractory GD, antithyroid drugs over 5 years with positive TRAb. Generation of the TCR library employed RNA extracted from PBMCs. The material sequenced was peripheral blood mononuclear cells (PBMCs), taken when the disease was refractory, from a patient treated with antithyroid drugs. The source is a woman aged 40 to 50 with Graves disease.

This chain links TRBV10-2 with TRBJ1-4, with D perhaps TRBD1 (6 bases). The CDR3 has 15 amino acids. The germline V gene encodes CDR1 WSHSY and CDR2 SAAADI. V was trimmed by 5 bases and J by 8 bases, leaving 18 bases between them. CDR3 nucleotide sequence: TGCGCCAGCAGTACCCAGGGGTCGAGTCGGGAAAAACTGTTTTTT. As protein: CASSTQGSSREKLFF.

This chain connects TRBV2 to TRBJ2-2; D possibly uses TRBD1 or TRBD2 (5 bases each). CDR1 is SNHLY, CDR2 FYNNEI, per germline. This CDR3 is built from 13 residues. With 10 bases removed from V and 5 bases from J, the gap between germline ends came to 14 bases. The chain's CDR3 is CATGASRTGELFF. The CDR3 DNA sequence: TGTGCCACCGGGGCCTCGCGGACCGGGGAGCTGTTTTTT.

The V gene is TRBV6-1, the J gene TRBJ1-5; no clear D. Germline V gene lookup returns CDR1 MNHNS and CDR2 SASEGT. The CDR3 is made up of 14 amino acids. V lost 6 bases to trimming and J lost 1 base, with 10 bases between them. The CDR3 DNA is TGTGCCAGCAGCCTCCACACGAGCAATCAGCCCCAGCATTTT. Amino acids: CASSLHTSNQPQHF.

This clonotype was seen repeatedly, ten times or more. V usage is TRBV27 and J usage is TRBJ1-4; no reliable D call. Trimming removed 5 bases from V and 10 bases from J, with 11 bases in between. The CDR3 is 12 amino acids. Germline-derived CDR1 and CDR2 are MNHEY and SMNVEV (reference sequence). The CDR3 DNA follows: TGTGCCAGCAGTCCAAACCGGGGAAAACTGTTTTTT. It translates to CASSPNRGKLFF. Looking up the rest from reference TRBV27 and TRBJ1-4 gives the full variable domain: EAQVTQNPRYLITVTGKKLTVTCSQNMNHEYMSWYRQDPGLGLRQIYYSMNVEVTDKGDVPEGYKVSRKEKRNFPLILESPSPNQTSLYFCASSPNRGKLFFGSGTQLSVL.

This clonotype was picked up many times. This chain joins TRBV7-2 and TRBJ2-3, with D tentatively TRBD1 or TRBD2 (5 bases each). The CDR3 is 16 amino acids. The germline V gene has CDR1 SGHTA and CDR2 FQGNSA. The V end lost 5 bases, the J end lost 0 bases, and 15 bases lay between the germline ends. The CDR3 region has the DNA TGTGCCAGCAGCCCCCGGGGCTATTCGAGCACAGATACGCAGTATTTT. Translated: CASSPRGYSSTDTQYF.

This clonotype was seen many times. The chain uses TRBV28 and TRBJ1-4; 10 bases map to TRBD1. V was clipped by 6 bases and J by 8 bases; unmatched bases: 9. The length of the CDR3 is 15 residues. CDR1 is MDHEN and CDR2 is SYDVKM in the germline V gene. The CDR3 reads CASRSGTGVGEKLFF. CDR3 nucleotide sequence: TGTGCCAGCAGGTCCGGGACAGGGGTCGGGGAAAAACTGTTTTTT.

J is TRBJ2-6 and V is TRBV6-2 or TRBV6-3; 11 bases are shared with TRBD1. V trimming: 2 bases; J trimming: 2 bases; junction bases outside the gene matches: 17. There are 22 residues in the CDR3. Germline V gene sequence: CDR1 MNHEY, CDR2 SVGEGT. CDR3 sequence reads: CASSYLPPYLGQGAPGANVLTF. The CDR3 nucleotides are TGTGCCAGCAGTTACCTGCCGCCCTACTTAGGACAGGGGGCGCCTGGGGCCAACGTCCTGACTTTC.

This clonotype has a single count. The V and J genes are TRBV7-2 and TRBJ2-3; possibly TRBD2 for D (6 bases). The CDR3 is 14 amino acids. Germline CDR1 is SGHTA and CDR2 is FQGNSA. V shed 2 bases and J shed 2 bases, with 8 bases lying between them. CDR3 protein: CASSLIAVTDTQYF. CDR3 nucleotide sequence: TGTGCCAGCAGCTTAATAGCGGTCACAGATACGCAGTATTTT. Variable domain in full (rest from reference TRBV7-2 and TRBJ2-3): GAGVSQSPSNKVTEKGKDVELRCDPISGHTALYWYRQSLGQGLEFLIYFQGNSAPDKSGLPSDRFSAERTGGSVSTLTIQRTQQEDSAVYLCASSLIAVTDTQYFGPGTRLTVL.

This clonotype has at least ten counts. The chain recombines TRBV7-3 with TRBJ2-2; D gene ambiguous. The V and J ends lost 2 bases and 2 bases respectively, with 6 bases between them. CDR3 length: 14 amino acids. In germline, CDR1 is SGHTA, CDR2 FQGTGA. The CDR3 loop reads CASSLLPNTGELFF. The CDR3 nucleotides read TGTGCCAGCAGCTTACTCCCTAACACCGGGGAGCTGTTTTTT.

This clonotype was counted ten times or more. The chain carries TRBV28 and TRBJ2-7; 11 bases fit TRBD2. V lost 5 bases, J lost 3 bases, and 6 bases stayed unmatched. Looked up from germline, CDR1 is MDHEN and CDR2 is SYDVKM. The CDR3 spans 15 residues. The CDR3 DNA reads as TGTGCCAGCAGTACGGGGACTAGCGGATTCTACGAGCAGTACTTC. Encoded protein: CASSTGTSGFYEQYF.

This clonotype was counted ten times or more. The rearrangement uses TRBV20-1 and TRBJ1-2; D is undetermined. V shed 6 bases and J shed 6 bases, with 8 bases lying between them. CDR1 and CDR2 (germline): DFQATT, SNEGSKA (reference sequence). The CDR3 runs 10 residues. The CDR3, as DNA: TGCAGTGCGGGATTCGATGGCTACACCTTC. Its translation is CSAGFDGYTF.

The chain is built from TRBV19 and TRBJ2-5, with a possible D match to TRBD1 (6 bases). V lost 10 bases and J lost 1, with 10 bases in between. Germline lookup yields CDR1 LNHDA and CDR2 SQIVND (reference sequence). The CDR3 is 12 residues long. The CDR3 DNA reads TGTGCCACATCGGACAGCCAAGAGACCCAGTACTTC. Its protein product is CATSDSQETQYF.

This chain joins TRBV10-3 and TRBJ2-7, with 7 bases that match TRBD1. Germline trimming cut 6 bases from V and 5 bases from J; bases unmatched to any gene: 4. From germline, CDR1 is ENHRY and CDR2 SYGVKD. CDR3 size: 12 residues. The CDR3 nucleotides are TGTGCCATCAGGAATACAGGGGACGAGCAGTACTTC. It translates to CAIRNTGDEQYF.

This clonotype has at least ten counts. The gene calls are TRBV5-1 and TRBJ2-7, with 9 bases matching TRBD2. After removal of 0 bases from V and 6 bases from J, the junction contained 7 bases not matched to a gene. CDR1 is SGHRS, CDR2 YFSETQ, per germline. CDR3 length: 15 amino acids. CDR3 sequence: CASSLVYSGSPEQYF. DNA for the CDR3: TGCGCCAGCAGCTTGGTTTATAGCGGGAGTCCCGAGCAGTACTTC.

The chain has TRBV19 and TRBJ2-5; no definite D call. This CDR3 region has 12 residues. Trimming shortened V by 4 bases and J by 9 bases, and 12 bases separated the two germline ends. The germline CDR1 and CDR2 sequences are LNHDA and SQIVND (reference sequence). The CDR3, as DNA: TGTGCCAGTAGTACTAAAGGTGGAGCCCAGTACTTC. Residues: CASSTKGGAQYF. The full variable domain, its missing parts supplied by reference TRBV19 and TRBJ2-5, is DGGITQSPKYLFRKEGQNVTLSCEQNLNHDAMYWYRQDPGQGLRLIYYSQIVNDFQKGDIAEGYSVSREKKESFPLTVTSAQKNPTAFYLCASSTKGGAQYFGPGTRLLVL.

On this clonotype itself: A much larger clone lies a single base off, so this may be a read error. This likely comes from a read error, as the CDR3 has no conserved phenylalanine or tryptophan at its end. The chain combines TRBV6-9 with TRBJ2-7; 10 bases line up with TRBD1. The CDR3 has 15 amino acids. J gave up 4 bases and V 3 bases, and 6 bases lay outside the gene matches. The germline CDR1 and CDR2 sequences are MNHGY and SVAAGI. CDR3 DNA sequence: TGTGCCAGCAGTTACAGGGGACAGGGGTTTTACGAGCAGTACTCC. It encodes CASSYRGQGFYEQYS.

A remark on this clonotype: One base away lies a much larger clone, so this may be a sequencing read error. This chain links TRBV27 with TRBJ1-5, with D uncertain. This CDR3 has 15 amino acids. Germline V gives CDR1 MNHEY, CDR2 SMNVEV (reference sequence). Trimming took off 4 bases at V and 6 bases at J, with 16 bases between the two ends. The CDR3 nucleotides read TGTGCCAGCAGTTCAGGAGGTCCCTTAGGTCAGCCCCAGCATTTT. This gives the protein CASSSGGPLGQPQHF.

Only one count was recorded for this clonotype. A much more abundant neighbour one base away suggests this may be a read error. The rearrangement links TRBV2 to TRBJ2-2, with D possibly TRBD2 on 6 matching bases. Per germline, CDR1 SNHLY and CDR2 FYNNEI. The CDR3 is 14 amino acids. CDR3 sequence: CASNRQSAAGGLFF. CDR3 DNA sequence: TGTGCCAGCAATAGACAGAGCGCGGCCGGGGGGCTGTTTTTT. The whole variable domain, remainder taken from reference TRBV2 and TRBJ2-2, is EPEVTQTPSHQVTQMGQEVILRCVPISNHLYFYWYRQILGQKVEFLVSFYNNEISEKSEIFDDQFSVERPDGSNFTLKIRSTKLEDSAMYFCASNRQSAAGGLFFGEGSRLTVL.

This clonotype was counted ten times or more. The chain carries TRBV12-3 or TRBV12-4 and TRBJ1-1; D unclear. The CDR3 covers 13 residues. Trimming shortened V by 7 bases and J by 0 bases, and 9 bases separated the two germline ends. CDR3 sequence: CASTRTMNTEAFF. The CDR3 DNA reads TGTGCCAGCACCCGGACTATGAACACTGAAGCTTTCTTT.

This clonotype was counted many times. The chain is built from TRBV13 and TRBJ2-5; 8 nucleotides match TRBD2. The CDR3 is made up of 14 amino acids. The germline CDR1 and CDR2 sequences are PRHDT and FYEKMQ (reference sequence). The junction had 8 bases not matched to a gene; V was cut back by 6 bases and J by 5 bases. In DNA form, the CDR3 reads TGTGCCAGCAGGCCCGGGGGGGTGCGTGAGACCCAGTACTTC. It yields the protein CASRPGGVRETQYF.

This chain joins TRBV27 and TRBJ1-5; 7 nucleotides agree with TRBD1. This CDR3 has 16 amino acids. V lost 3 bases, J lost 0 bases, and 5 bases stayed unmatched. Germline V gene data show CDR1 as MNHEY and CDR2 as SMNVEV (reference sequence). CDR3 in DNA: TGTGCCAGCAGTTTTGACAGGGCTTATAGCAATCAGCCCCAGCATTTT. Amino acids: CASSFDRAYSNQPQHF.

The chain joins TRBV6-5 to TRBJ1-5; TRBD1 is a possible D gene (6 bases). This CDR3 comprises 14 residues. Looked up from germline, CDR1 is MNHEY and CDR2 is SVGAGI. V gave up 2 bases and J gave up 9 bases, with 14 bases separating them. The CDR3 DNA reads as TGTGCCAGCAGTTACCGCTCAACAGGGTGGCCCCAGCATTTT. Translation gives CASSYRSTGWPQHF.

V is TRBV6-1 and J is TRBJ2-7; D is ambiguous. Germline V gene data show CDR1 as MNHNS and CDR2 as SASEGT. This CDR3 has 11 residues. V was pared by 10 bases and J by 5 bases, with 12 bases between. DNA of the CDR3: TGTGCCACCAAAACGACGGACGAGCAGTACTTC. Translated, it gives CATKTTDEQYF.

This rearrangement joins TRBV4-1 to TRBJ1-5; D remains ambiguous. The CDR3 length is 15 residues. The germline V gene has CDR1 MGHRA and CDR2 YSYEKL. V was shortened by 4 bases and J by 6 bases, with 16 bases between the two germline ends. For the CDR3, the DNA is TGCGCCAGCAGCCGGGTAGGAGGGTCGGTTCAGCCCCAGCATTTT. This sequence encodes CASSRVGGSVQPQHF.

There are a few counts of this clonotype. V gene TRBV6-2 or TRBV6-3 combines with J gene TRBJ2-1; TRBD2 agrees at 10 bases. This CDR3 has 15 residues. J lost 8 bases, V lost 4 bases, and 8 bases had no gene match. Germline CDR1 reads MNHEY; CDR2 reads SVGEGT. CDR3 sequence (DNA): TGTGCCAGCAGTTCCGGGACTAGCGTCAATGATGAGCAGTTCTTC. Translated: CASSSGTSVNDEQFF.

This clonotype was counted ten times or more. The chain uses TRBV5-1 and TRBJ1-1; D not certain. Trimming left V 1 base short and J 7 bases short, with 17 bases between. The CDR3 is 15 residues long. From germline, CDR1 is SGHRS and CDR2 YFSETQ. The CDR3, as DNA: TGCGCCAGCAGCTTGTCTGGGCAGATCAGTCATGAAGCTTTCTTT. Protein sequence: CASSLSGQISHEAFF.

This clonotype was detected ten times or more. V and J are TRBV2 and TRBJ2-7, with TRBD2 matching 10 bases. The J segment lost 7 bases and the V segment lost 3 bases, leaving 6 bases of the junction unmatched. The germline V gene has CDR1 SNHLY and CDR2 FYNNEI. The CDR3 has 14 residues. DNA of the CDR3: TGTGCCAGCAGTGACACTAGCGGGATCCGGGAGCAGTACTTC. It encodes CASSDTSGIREQYF.

The chain couples TRBV2 to TRBJ2-3; 14 nucleotides line up with TRBD2. Germline CDR1 and CDR2: SNHLY and FYNNEI. The CDR3 consists of 18 residues. Trimming at V came to 6 bases and at J to 6 bases, leaving 14 bases not matched to a gene. The CDR3 DNA sequence: TGTGCCAGCAGCCCACAGGGGACTAGCGGGAGCTATGGGGATACGCAGTATTTT. Translating it yields CASSPQGTSGSYGDTQYF.

This clonotype was seen more than once but under ten times. V usage is TRBV7-9 and J usage is TRBJ1-4; 9 bases line up with TRBD1. V was clipped by 5 bases and J by 7 bases; unmatched bases: 5. CDR3 length: 14 amino acids. Germline CDR1 SEHNR, CDR2 FQNEAQ (reference sequence). CDR3 in amino acids: CASSAQGAREKLFF. Here the CDR3 DNA reads TGTGCCAGCAGCGCACAGGGGGCGCGTGAAAAACTGTTTTTT.

Comment on this clonotype: A far larger clone is just one base off, so this is likely a read error. The V gene is TRBV28, the J gene TRBJ2-5; 10 nucleotides align to TRBD1. J lost 11 bases, V lost 6 bases, and 9 bases had no gene match. The CDR3 is 13 amino acids. Germline CDR1 and CDR2: MDHEN and SYDVKM. CDR3 coding DNA: TGTGCCAGCAGACCCGGACAGGGGGGCGGGCAGTACTTC. It codes for CASRPGQGGGQYF. Full variable domain (rest looked up from reference TRBV28 and TRBJ2-5): DVKVTQSSRYLVKRTGEKVFLECVQDMDHENMFWYRQDPGLGLRLIYFSYDVKMKEKGDIPEGYSVSREKKERFSLILESASTNQTSMYLCASRPGQGGGQYFGPGTRLLVL.